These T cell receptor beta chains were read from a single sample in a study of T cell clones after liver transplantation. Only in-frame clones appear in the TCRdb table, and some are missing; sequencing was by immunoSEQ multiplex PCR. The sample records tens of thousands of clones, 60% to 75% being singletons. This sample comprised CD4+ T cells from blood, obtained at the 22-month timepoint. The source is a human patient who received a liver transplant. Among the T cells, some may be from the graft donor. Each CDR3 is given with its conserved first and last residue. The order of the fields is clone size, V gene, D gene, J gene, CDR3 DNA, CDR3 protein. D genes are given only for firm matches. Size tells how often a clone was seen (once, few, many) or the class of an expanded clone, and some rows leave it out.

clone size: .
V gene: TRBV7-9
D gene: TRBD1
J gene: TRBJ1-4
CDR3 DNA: TGTGCCAGCAGCTTCGGGGACAGCACTAATGAAAAACTGTTTTTT
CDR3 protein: CASSFGDSTNEKLFF

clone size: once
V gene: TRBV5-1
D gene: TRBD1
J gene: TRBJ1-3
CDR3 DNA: TGCGCCAGCAGCTCGAACGGACAGGGTACTGGAAACACCATATATTTT
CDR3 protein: CASSSNGQGTGNTIYF

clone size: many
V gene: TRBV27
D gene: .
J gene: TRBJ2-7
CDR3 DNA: TGTGCCAGCAGTTCCCCGGCGGGGAGCTCCTACGAGCAGTACTTC
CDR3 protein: CASSSPAGSSYEQYF

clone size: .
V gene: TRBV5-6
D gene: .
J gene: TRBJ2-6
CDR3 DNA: TGTGCCAGCAGCCGGAGGTCTCGGAGGTCTGGGGCCAACGTCCTGACTTTC
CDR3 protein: CASSRRSRRSGANVLTF

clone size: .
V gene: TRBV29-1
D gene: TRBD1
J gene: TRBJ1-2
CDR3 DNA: TGCAGCGTTGCCTGGGACAGGCCCCGTTGGGATGGCTACACCTTC
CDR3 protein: CSVAWDRPRWDGYTF

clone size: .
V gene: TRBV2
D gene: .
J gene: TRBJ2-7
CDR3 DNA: TGTGCCAGTAAACAAGACAGCACTTCCTACGAGCAGTACTTC
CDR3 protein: CASKQDSTSYEQYF

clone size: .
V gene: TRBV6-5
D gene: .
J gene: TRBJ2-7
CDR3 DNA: TGTGCCAGCAGTTACGACAGCACCTACGAGCAGTACTTC
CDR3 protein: CASSYDSTYEQYF

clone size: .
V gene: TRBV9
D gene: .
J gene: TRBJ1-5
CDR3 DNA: TGTGCCAGCAGCGTAGGGGCCAATAGCAATCAGCCCCAGCATTTT
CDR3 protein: CASSVGANSNQPQHF

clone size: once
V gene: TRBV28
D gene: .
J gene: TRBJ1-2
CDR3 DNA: TGTGCCAGCAGGCCATTTAACTATGGCTACACCTTC
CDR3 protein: CASRPFNYGYTF

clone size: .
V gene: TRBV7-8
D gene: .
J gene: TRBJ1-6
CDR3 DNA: TGTGCCAGCAGCTTAGCCGGGACCTCCAATTCACCCCTCCACTTT
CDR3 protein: CASSLAGTSNSPLHF

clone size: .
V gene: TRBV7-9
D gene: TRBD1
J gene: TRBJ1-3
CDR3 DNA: TGTGCCAGCGGGCGGGACAGGCGATTCTCTGGAAACACCATATATTTT
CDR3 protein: CASGRDRRFSGNTIYF

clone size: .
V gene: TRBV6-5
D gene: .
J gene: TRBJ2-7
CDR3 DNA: TGTGCCAGCAGTTCGGGACTCACTTCCTACGAGCAGTACTTC
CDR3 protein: CASSSGLTSYEQYF

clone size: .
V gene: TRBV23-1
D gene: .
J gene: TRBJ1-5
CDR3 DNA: TGCGCCAGCAGTCAATCCCAGGGATCAACTCCTTTTTATAGCAATCAGCCCCAGCATTTT
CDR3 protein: CASSQSQGSTPFYSNQPQHF

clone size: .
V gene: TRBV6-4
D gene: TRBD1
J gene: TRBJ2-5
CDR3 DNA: TGTGCCAGCAGGAGGGGGGACAGGGGGGAGGGAGAGACCCAGTACTTC
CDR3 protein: CASRRGDRGEGETQYF

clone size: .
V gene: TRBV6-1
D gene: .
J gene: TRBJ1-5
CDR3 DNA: TGTGCCAGCAGTGAAGACCCTTCGGGCAATCAGCCCCAGCATTTT
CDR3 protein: CASSEDPSGNQPQHF

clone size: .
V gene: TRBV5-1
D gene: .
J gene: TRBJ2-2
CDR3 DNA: TGCGCCAGCAGCTTGGACGGCACCGGGGAGCTGTTTTTT
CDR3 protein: CASSLDGTGELFF

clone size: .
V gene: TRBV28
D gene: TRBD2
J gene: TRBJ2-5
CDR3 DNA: TGTGCCAGCAGTTCCACCGGGACTAGCAACCAAGAGACCCAGTACTTC
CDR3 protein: CASSSTGTSNQETQYF